Presented here are 18 T cell receptor beta chains from one specimen sequenced in a study of T cells in Graves' hyperthyroidism and ophthalmopathy. TCR beta CDR3 region amplification was performed from RNA transcripts. An initial round of RT-PCR targeting the TCR CDR3 relied on the HTBI primer set. TCRdb re-called the multiplex PCR reads with MiXCR, one entry per CDR3 protein. Among 490,000 or so distinct CDR3 sequences listed, 20% were seen once. The sample comprised blood. All receptors come from a man aged 35-49 years with Graves' ophthalmopathy.

This chain connects TRBV18 to TRBJ2-6; D is unresolved. Germline-derived CDR1 and CDR2 are KGHSH and LQKENI. The CDR3 spans 16 residues. V dropped 3 bases and J dropped 2 bases, with 11 bases sitting between them. The DNA for the CDR3 is TGTGCCAGCTCACCCGGCACGGAAACTGGGGCCAACGTCCTGACTTTC. It yields the protein CASSPGTETGANVLTF.

The sample holds many counts of this clonotype. The CDR3 reads CASSLSKVGRTSRTYEQYF. Written as DNA, the CDR3 is TGTGCCAGCAGTTTAAGTAAGGTCGGGAGGACCTCCCGGACCTACGAGCAGTACTTC. The chain links TRBV27 to TRBJ2-7; 7 positions match TRBD2. CDR3 length: 19 amino acids. Germline V lookup: CDR1 MNHEY, CDR2 SMNVEV (reference sequence). With V trimmed by 2 bases and J by 2 bases, 18 bases remained unmatched.

This chain links TRBV20-1 with TRBJ1-1; weak D call: TRBD1 (5 bases). CDR1 is DFQATT, CDR2 SNEGSKA, per germline (reference sequence). V gave up 6 bases and J gave up 0 bases, with 14 bases separating them. CDR3 length: 14 residues. The CDR3 protein is CSAPRWGMNTEAFF. The CDR3 coding sequence is TGCAGTGCCCCCCGGTGGGGGATGAACACTGAAGCTTTCTTT.

This clonotype was counted only a few times. The chain links TRBV5-1 to TRBJ2-6; 11 nucleotides align to TRBD1. J was trimmed by 1 base and V by 6 bases; bases with no gene match: 6. Per germline, CDR1 SGHRS and CDR2 YFSETQ. CDR3 length: 17 residues. CDR3 nucleotides: TGCGCCAGCATAGATGGGACAGGGGGTTCTGGGGCCAACGTCCTGACTTTC. Its translation: CASIDGTGGSGANVLTF.

Only a few counts were recorded for this clonotype. A much larger clone is a single base away; this may be a read error. The chain uses TRBV7-2 and TRBJ1-1, with D possibly matching TRBD1 (5 bases). Trimming pared 8 bases from V and 3 bases from J, leaving 13 bases between. This CDR3 contains 13 residues. Germline V lookup: CDR1 SGHTA, CDR2 FQGNSA. CDR3 DNA sequence: TGTGCCAGCGGCAAAAACAGGTACACTGAAGCTTTCTTT. The encoded protein is CASGKNRYTEAFF.

The gene calls are TRBV18 and TRBJ2-1; 9 nucleotides match TRBD1. The CDR3 is 15 amino acids. With V trimmed by 0 bases and J by 8 bases, 5 bases remained unmatched. The germline gives CDR1 KGHSH, CDR2 LQKENI. DNA of the CDR3: TGTGCCAGCTCACCACCCGGACAGGGGTTTCATGAGCAGTTCTTC. This gives the protein CASSPPGQGFHEQFF. The entire variable domain, with the rest obtained from reference TRBV18 and TRBJ2-1, is as follows: NAGVMQNPRHLVRRRGQEARLRCSPMKGHSHVYWYRQLPEEGLKFMVYLQKENIIDESGMPKERFSAEFPKEGPSILRIQQVVRGDSAAYFCASSPPGQGFHEQFFGPGTRLTVL.

The V gene is TRBV27, the J gene TRBJ1-4, with D perhaps TRBD1 (5 bases). Germline CDR1 and CDR2: MNHEY and SMNVEV (reference sequence). This CDR3 spans 16 amino acids. Trimming took off 3 bases at V and 10 bases at J, with 21 bases between the two ends. The CDR3 loop is CASSFTGTGAFGKLFF. DNA for the CDR3: TGTGCCAGCAGTTTTACCGGGACCGGGGCCTTTGGAAAACTGTTTTTT.

This clonotype was counted a few times. This chain joins TRBV6-5 and TRBJ2-5, with 11 nucleotides matching TRBD1. CDR1 MNHEY and CDR2 SVGAGI come from the germline V gene. CDR3 length equals 18 residues. The junction had 10 bases not matched to a gene; V was cut back by 0 bases and J by 4 bases. CDR3 DNA sequence: TGTGCCAGCAGTTACTCGAATCCCGGACAGGGGGCAGGAGAGACCCAGTACTTC. It translates to CASSYSNPGQGAGETQYF.

CDR3: CASSQDWAEGWVVREQFF. The CDR3 DNA sequence: TGTGCCAGCAGCCAAGATTGGGCGGAGGGTTGGGTGGTTCGGGAGCAGTTCTTC. The chain uses TRBV3-1 and TRBJ2-1; D possibly corresponds to TRBD2 (6 bases). The CDR3 is 18 residues long. The V end lost 0 bases, the J end lost 10 bases, and 25 bases lay between the germline ends. Germline V gene sequence: CDR1 LGHDT, CDR2 YNNKEL (reference sequence).

This clonotype occurred a few times. The gene calls are TRBV18 and TRBJ2-2; D may be TRBD1 (5 bases). The germline gives CDR1 KGHSH, CDR2 LQKENI. CDR3 length: 15 amino acids. Trimming shortened V by 3 bases and J by 9 bases, and 17 bases separated the two germline ends. The DNA for the CDR3 is TGTGCCAGCTCACCTTCCTCTAGACAGAACAGGGAGCTGTTTTTT. This encodes CASSPSSRQNRELFF.

The chain recombines TRBV29-1 with TRBJ2-7; TRBD1 agrees at 8 bases. This CDR3 region has 14 residues. Germline CDR1 and CDR2: SQVTM and ANQGSEA. V was pared by 3 bases and J by 0 bases, with 4 bases of the junction left unmatched. The DNA for the CDR3 is TGCAGCGTTGAGAGGACAGGGAGCTCCTACGAGCAGTACTTC. This sequence encodes CSVERTGSSYEQYF.

The V gene is TRBV6-2 or TRBV6-3, the J gene TRBJ2-3, with 7 bases matching TRBD2. Trimming removed 0 bases from V and 3 bases from J; junction bases left unmatched: 3. This CDR3 has 15 amino acids. Germline-derived CDR1 and CDR2 are MNHEY and SVGEGT. CDR3 protein: CASSYSPSGTDTQYF. The CDR3 nucleotides are TGTGCCAGCAGTTACTCGCCTAGCGGAACAGATACGCAGTATTTT.

CDR3 nucleotide sequence: TGTGCCAGCAGGCTACTCCGGGACAGGGTAGACAATCAGCCCCAGCATTTT. Translated: CASRLLRDRVDNQPQHF. The rearrangement joins TRBV28 to TRBJ1-5, with 9 bases aligning to TRBD1. Germline V gives CDR1 MDHEN, CDR2 SYDVKM. Trimming cost V 6 bases and J 3 bases; bases outside gene matches: 12. The CDR3 runs 17 residues.

This chain connects TRBV20-1 to TRBJ2-3; 8 bases fit TRBD2. This CDR3 comprises 14 residues. The V and J ends lost 5 bases and 2 bases, in that order; junction bases with no gene match: 6. Germline V gene data show CDR1 as DFQATT and CDR2 as SNEGSKA (reference sequence). CDR3 in amino acids: CSAYSGRFTDTQYF. The DNA of the CDR3 is TGCAGTGCTTACAGCGGGAGATTCACAGATACGCAGTATTTT.

The chain carries TRBV5-1 and TRBJ2-7; 12 nucleotides align to TRBD2. Germline CDR1 and CDR2: SGHRS and YFSETQ. The CDR3 totals 14 residues. V lost 3 bases to trimming and J lost 4 bases; unmatched junction nucleotides: 2. CDR3: CASSSTSGGYEQYF. The CDR3 DNA is TGCGCCAGCAGCTCTACTAGCGGGGGGTACGAGCAGTACTTC.

The V and J genes are TRBV4-2 and TRBJ2-5; 10 nucleotides line up with TRBD1. V shed 1 base, J shed 5 bases, and the junction held 4 bases outside the gene matches. The CDR3 contains 15 residues. The V gene's germline CDR1 is LGHNA and CDR2 YNFKEQ. CDR3 sequence reads: CASSQGQGARETQYF. CDR3 nucleotide sequence: TGTGCCAGCAGCCAAGGACAGGGGGCACGGGAGACCCAGTACTTC.

This clonotype was picked up many times. This chain connects TRBV2 to TRBJ1-1, with D possibly being TRBD1 (6 bases). Looked up from germline, CDR1 is SNHLY and CDR2 is FYNNEI. The CDR3 is 14 amino acids. Trimming removed 5 bases at V and 2 bases at J, with 12 bases between. CDR3 in amino acids: CASSYGTSNTEAFF. The CDR3 DNA reads TGTGCCAGCAGTTATGGGACATCTAACACTGAAGCTTTCTTT.

The table lists this clonotype with many counts. The CDR3 spells CASRPNPQSMGRETQYF. CDR3 bases: TGTGCCAGCAGACCTAATCCTCAGTCGATGGGTAGAGAGACCCAGTACTTC. The V gene is TRBV28, the J gene TRBJ2-5; D is undetermined. The CDR3 contains 17 residues. Trimming left V 6 bases short and J 4 bases short, with 24 bases between. The V gene's germline CDR1 is MDHEN and CDR2 SYDVKM.